This T cell receptor (beta chain) was sequenced for a study of cytomegalovirus exposure and HLA in healthy donors. A multiplex PCR was run with 60 Vbeta primers and 13 Jbeta primers. Generated by immunoSEQ multiplex PCR, the TCRdb table keeps only in-frame clones and is missing some. The listing records 150,000 to 200,000 clones. Germline V gives CDR1 WSHSY, CDR2 SAAADI. V was trimmed by 4 bases and J by 2 bases, leaving 12 bases between them. CDR3 length: 16 amino acids. The receptor was derived from a young woman in good health and CMV-seropositive. The sequenced sample was PBMCs. The genes are TRBV10-2 and TRBJ2-6, with no clear D. CDR3 nucleotide sequence: TGCGCCAGCAGTGGCACCCGTCTAGCTGGGGCCAACGTCCTGACTTTC. Translated, it gives CASSGTRLAGANVLTF.